This T cell receptor (beta chain) was captured in a study of cytomegalovirus exposure and HLA in healthy donors (dated by TCRdb to 2017 to 2019). Background on the whole study: An earlier analysis of approximately 640 of the donors reported approximately 270 Gb of sequence data and 100 million to 140 million unique TCR beta sequences from around 200 million T cells. An early release covering around 630 HLA-typed donors comprised roughly 300 gigabases of sequencing data and 85 million or so unique TCR sequences. Of the 398 genotyped donors, 65% to 90% fell in the genetic ancestry cluster associated with self-reported Caucasian donors. The aim of the study was to test whether cataloging public T cell receptors could identify signatures of past pathogen exposure. The T cell repertoires of around 730 subjects were profiled by immunosequencing and related to cytomegalovirus serostatus. A separate validation cohort of roughly 110 different subjects was used in addition to the 666-subject first cohort. The study combined high-throughput TCR immunosequencing, statistical association of individual TCRs with disease status, and machine learning to predict cytomegalovirus infection status. A later analysis re-examined previously published TCR beta repertoires from more than 550 donors and added high-resolution HLA genotyping to investigate patterns of TCR occurrence. Rather than drawing on any new phenotypic data, the later analysis identified candidate immune exposures from TCR beta sequences and the way those sequences occurred across donors. To decide whether each TCR beta V gene segment behaved as functional or pseudogenic, an earlier analysis of nearly 600 of the donors relied on high-throughput TCR beta sequencing. Donor age, sex, ethnicity and CMV serostatus were compiled alongside the repertoire data. In a later genetic analysis, genome-wide SNP genotypes for 398 of the 666 donors were used, and that subset was treated as a discovery cohort. All discovery cohort repertoires had been generated on a single sequencing platform. Both class I and class II loci were covered by HLA typing, at four-digit resolution. The number of donors typed differed by locus, with roughly 620-640 for A, B, C, DRB1 and DQB1, approximately 500 for DQA1, 606 for DPA1, and some 440 for DPB1. Roughly five DR-DQ haplotypes were handled as single units for association and clustering because linkage in the cohort was strong. Among over 350 genotyped donors of the cohort, an average of around 240,000 unique TCR beta nucleotide sequences were sequenced per donor, roughly 20% of them non-productive. The paper as a whole reports these results and caveats: Linkage disequilibrium might explain the correlated functional status among segregating V segments, but an unknown experimental factor could not be excluded. In a later analysis, 15,000 to 20,000 TCR beta sequences were associated with specific HLA alleles at a false discovery rate of 0.05. Three of the identified cytomegalovirus-associated TCR beta chains were confirmed in vitro to be specific for cytomegalovirus antigens. A cluster of highly shared sequence variants was judged likely to represent a technical artifact of the sequencing pipeline. Cytomegalovirus status was reported to be diagnosed by the classifier with high specificity and sensitivity in both the original and validation cohorts. For the cohort, immune exposure information was limited to CMV serostatus. In a later genetic analysis, fewer N-insertions in productive TCRs were reported among donors in an Asian-associated ancestry cluster than the 666-donor mean. Presence/absence analyses assumed roughly uniform sequencing depth across donors, an assumption that may not hold. According to a later analysis, most CMV-associated TCR beta chains appeared to be HLA-restricted, and the HLA associations seemed to be driven largely by CMV exposure. Because HLA typing was unavailable for some donors at each locus, only the typed subset was used in association tests. In the study, some 160 TCR beta chains were listed as associated with cytomegalovirus. A further reported finding was that TCR beta sequences accurately predicted the HLA-A and HLA-B alleles for most subjects in the first cohort. In this cohort, only TCR beta chains were sequenced, and detectable features were limited by the absence of alpha or paired-chain data. A later analysis found that HLA-associated TCR beta chains were more clonally expanded and had lower generation probabilities than equally common non-associated chains. The 87-base-pair reads could not distinguish some IMGT-functional V segments, including TRBV6-2 and TRBV6-3, so those segments were excluded. In an earlier analysis of fewer than 700 of the donors, most TCR beta V segments appeared in productive rearrangements about 87% or about 30% of the time, broadly matching IMGT annotations. Because counts were too low, about 17 rarely observed V segments, including chromosome 9 orphons, were excluded from the earlier analysis of around 590 of the donors. In a later analysis, several top co-occurrence clusters were reported to appear linked to parvovirus B19, influenza, CMV and Epstein-Barr virus. An association between a missense DCLRE1C variant and V-gene and J-gene trimming of TCR beta chains was found in a later genetic analysis and replicated in an independent cohort. Most TCR sequences were seen in very few donors, while some public TCRs were found in many individuals. In a later analysis, TCR association rates were found to vary across HLA loci, with the most associated TCRs seen for DRB1 alleles and the fewest for HLA-C alleles. The authors suggested that the approach could potentially be generalized to other disease states and immunological phenotypes. Strong co-occurrence of HLA alleles, especially DR and DQ, made assigning TCR associations to individual alleles difficult.

The cohort comprised around 700 healthy bone marrow donors. At the time of sampling, every cohort member was nominally healthy, though immune exposures that went unrecorded were likely present. The donor tested CMV seropositive and was one of the 289 seropositive cohort members. A peripheral blood sample was collected from each donor, and TCR beta sequencing was performed on peripheral blood mononuclear cells. Genomic DNA extraction from the blood cell samples was performed with the Qiagen DNeasy Blood Extraction Kit. Library construction relied on the immunoSEQ multiplex PCR assay. The multiplex PCR relied on a mix of 60 forward primers for TCR Vbeta segments and 13 reverse primers for TCR Jbeta segments. The CDR3 region of rearranged TCR beta genes was amplified from genomic DNA by a multiplex PCR assay. On the Illumina HiSeq System, the amplified TCR beta libraries were sequenced as 87-base-pair reads. As for how the authors treated the data: Across the 670 or so repertoires, a later analysis counted some 81 million unique TCR beta chains, roughly 11 million of which were shared by at least two donors. Raw reads were error-corrected and collapsed into unique sequences with a nearest-neighbor algorithm that merged closely related sequences to remove PCR and sequencing errors. CDR3 sequences were aligned to IMGT reference sequences to assign V, D and J gene segments. For a sequence to be retained, a match of at least six nucleotides to both a V gene segment and a J gene segment was required. A rearrangement was called productive if the CDR3 had no stop codons and remained in frame with V and J, and every other rearrangement was called non-productive. Following IMGT convention, CDR3 was defined as the stretch from the second conserved V-encoded cysteine up to the conserved J-encoded phenylalanine. The earlier analysis of fewer than 750 of the donors excluded sequences that lacked an unambiguous match to a single V gene segment. An earlier analysis of about 590 of the donors classified V segments as functional when productive rearrangements were above 56.7% and as segregating when the standard deviation between donors was above 5%. A statistical classification framework was built to diagnose cytomegalovirus status from the catalog of TCR beta chain sequences. In a later analysis, TCR nucleotide sequences were compared against IMGT/GENE-DB human TR gene sequences so that V and J genes could be assigned. A later analysis assigned CDR3 sequences and most-parsimonious VDJ recombination scenarios with the TCRdist pipeline. In a later analysis, each TCR beta chain was defined by its CDR3 amino acid sequence together with its V-gene family, and reads lacking a unique V-gene family were excluded. In a later analysis, nearly 600 highly shared, low-generation-probability nucleotide sequences were removed to address suspected cross-contamination and a sequencing artifact. For each public chain, a later analysis derived a clonal expansion index from normalized ranks of inferred template counts within each repertoire. A later analysis computed generation probabilities with a VDJ recombination model fitted to out-of-frame rearrangements, and checked the results against IGoR. A later analysis scored TCR-TCR, TCR-HLA and TCR-CMV co-occurrence with hypergeometric tests, applying a repertoire-size bias correction to TCR pairs. A later analysis estimated false discovery rates by permuting HLA or CMV assignments 20 times. In a later analysis, co-occurring TCRs were grouped using DBSCAN, and TCRdist sequence similarity was added for clustering within HLA-allele-positive subsets. Repertoires with fewer than 30,000 or more than 120,000 public chains were left out of co-occurrence clustering, as were about five repertoires with anomalous nucleotide sharing. Imported from immuneACCESS, the table was reduced by TCRdb to in-frame sequences with V and J called. These copies leave out some clones; in studies compared against another copy, an unresolved V gene accounts for under half, and the cause of the remainder is not known. V, J and clone size were drawn from that table, and D and trimming were deduced from the DNA. In all, the sample holds about 160,000 clones, and roughly 80% of those were seen once. The ten largest clones take up around 7.7% of the sample.

From its cysteine to its phenylalanine, the CDR3 spans 14 amino acids. Only the CDR3 DNA stays, 42 bases, in frame from base 1. Trimming at the junction amounts to 0 bases on V and 6 bases on J, and the germline ends lie 11 bases apart. The CDR1 and CDR2 encoded by the germline V gene are LGHNA and YSLEER. To note about this clone: Its antigen specificity is not known. It has no much larger one-base neighbor in the sample; base qualities were not kept.

The TCR comes from a woman aged 25 to 45 in good health and CMV-seropositive. Sequencing used PBMCs. This sequence uses TRBV4-3 and TRBJ1-2; the D gene is not confidently resolved. The DNA reads TGCGCCAGCAGCCAAGATTGGGAGGGTGATGGCTACACCTTC. Its protein is CASSQDWEGDGYTF.